Listed below are T cell receptor beta chains from one sample, sequenced in a study of blood T cell repertoires in COVID-19. The repertoire was sequenced with immunoSEQ multiplex PCR; TCRdb's copy has only in-frame clones and lacks some. Here the sample spans 400,000 to 550,000 clones, approximately 90% being singletons. Sequencing was carried out using peripheral blood. The receptors derive from a woman in her twenties or thirties with acute or convalescent COVID-19. Both conserved end residues are trimmed from each CDR3.

j_gene,v_gene,CDR3aa
TRBJ1-6,TRBV18,ASSRTGGVDPLH
TRBJ1-1,TRBV10-1,ASSAGGKGEAF
TRBJ1-2,TRBV5-1,ASSYAGGSGYT
TRBJ2-6,TRBV3-1/TRBV3-2,ASSQETLDWVLT
TRBJ2-5,TRBV4-1,ASSHPKGQQETQY
TRBJ2-3,TRBV7-2,ASSPGGATDTQY
TRBJ2-7,TRBV30,AWSPGQKIYEQY
TRBJ2-3,TRBV24-1,ATQSTDTQY
TRBJ2-7,TRBV9,ASSVEAGGGYEQY
TRBJ2-5,TRBV7-8,ASSLVTGGLETQY
TRBJ2-5,TRBV14,ASSQLTPGTFQETQY
TRBJ1-6,TRBV5-1,ASSLSGQGRSPLH
TRBJ2-5,TRBV2,ASSPSQIQETQY
TRBJ2-2,TRBV7-3,ASSGGSGGELF
TRBJ1-2,TRBV19,ASSTTDRGLGYT
TRBJ2-2,TRBV19,ATRGGTGELF
TRBJ2-5,TRBV11-2,ASTRTGEETQY
TRBJ2-7,TRBV28,ASSFGASSYEQY
TRBJ2-7,TRBV2,ASFTGGNVYEQY
TRBJ2-1,TRBV11-2,ASSLVGGAVYNEQF
TRBJ2-3,TRBV12-3/TRBV12-4,ASTLTSTDTQY
TRBJ1-5,TRBV2,ASRERTGAQPQH
TRBJ1-5,TRBV3-1/TRBV3-2,ASSQEYRNQPQH
TRBJ1-4,TRBV3-1/TRBV3-2,ASSPRQPTNEKLF
TRBJ2-2,TRBV12-5,ASGQPSGGALGGELF
TRBJ2-1,TRBV6-2/TRBV6-3,ASSYIQRGAPPQQF